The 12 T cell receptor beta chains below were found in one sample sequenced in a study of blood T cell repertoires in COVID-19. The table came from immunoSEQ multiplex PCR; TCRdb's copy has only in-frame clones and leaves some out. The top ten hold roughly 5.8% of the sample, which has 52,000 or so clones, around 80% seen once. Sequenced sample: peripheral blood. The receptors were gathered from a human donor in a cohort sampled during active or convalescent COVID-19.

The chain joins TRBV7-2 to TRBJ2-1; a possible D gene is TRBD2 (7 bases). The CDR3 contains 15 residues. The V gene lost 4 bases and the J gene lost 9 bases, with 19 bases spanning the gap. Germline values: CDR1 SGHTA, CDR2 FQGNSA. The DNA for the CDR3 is TGTGCCAGCAGCTGGCGGCAACTAGGGGGGGTTGAGCAGTTCTTC. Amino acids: CASSWRQLGGVEQFF.

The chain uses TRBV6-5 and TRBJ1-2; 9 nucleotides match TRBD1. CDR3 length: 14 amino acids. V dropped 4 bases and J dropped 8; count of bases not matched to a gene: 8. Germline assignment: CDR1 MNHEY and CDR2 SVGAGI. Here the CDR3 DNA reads TGTGCCAGCAGTTCACAGGGGGCTCTAAGAGGCTACACCTTC. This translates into CASSSQGALRGYTF.

Written as DNA, the CDR3 is TGTGCCAGCAGCCAAACCCAGGGGAAGAACACTGAAGCTTTCTTT. Encoded protein: CASSQTQGKNTEAFF. V usage is TRBV7-9 and J usage is TRBJ1-1, with D possibly TRBD1 on 6 matching bases. Germline V lookup: CDR1 SEHNR, CDR2 FQNEAQ (reference sequence). Trimming shortened V by 5 bases and J by 1 base, and 14 bases separated the two germline ends. This CDR3 has 15 residues. Combining the CDR3 with reference TRBV7-9 and TRBJ1-1 gives the whole variable domain DTGVSQNPRHKITKRGQNVTFRCDPISEHNRLYWYRQTLGQGPEFLTYFQNEAQLEKSRLLSDRFSAERPKGSFSTLEIQRTEQGDSAMYLCASSQTQGKNTEAFFGQGTRLTVV.

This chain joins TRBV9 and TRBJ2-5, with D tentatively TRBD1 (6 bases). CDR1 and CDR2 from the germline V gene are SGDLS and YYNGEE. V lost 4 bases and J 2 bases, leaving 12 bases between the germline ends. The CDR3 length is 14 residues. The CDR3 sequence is CASSPLGAQETQYF. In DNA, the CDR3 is TGTGCCAGCAGCCCCTTGGGGGCACAAGAGACCCAGTACTTC.

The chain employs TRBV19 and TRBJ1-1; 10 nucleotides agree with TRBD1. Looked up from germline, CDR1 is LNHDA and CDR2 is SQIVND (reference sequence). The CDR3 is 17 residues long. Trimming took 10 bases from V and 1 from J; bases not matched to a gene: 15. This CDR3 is CATKLPGQGRGNTEAFF. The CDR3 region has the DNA TGTGCCACTAAATTACCGGGACAGGGGCGGGGGAACACTGAAGCTTTCTTT.

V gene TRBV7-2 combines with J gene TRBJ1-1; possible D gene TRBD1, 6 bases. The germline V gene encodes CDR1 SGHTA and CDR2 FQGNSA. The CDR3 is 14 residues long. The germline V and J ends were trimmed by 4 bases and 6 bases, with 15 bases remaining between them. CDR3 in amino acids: CASSSGLGGAEAFF. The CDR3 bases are TGTGCCAGCAGCTCCGGATTAGGGGGGGCTGAAGCTTTCTTT.

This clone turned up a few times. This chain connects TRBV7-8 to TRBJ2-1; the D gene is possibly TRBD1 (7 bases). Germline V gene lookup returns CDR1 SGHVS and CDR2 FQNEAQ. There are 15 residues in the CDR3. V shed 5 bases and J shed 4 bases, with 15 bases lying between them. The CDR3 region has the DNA TGTGCCAGCAGCCTCGCGGAGGGGGCTTACAATGAGCAGTTCTTC. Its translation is CASSLAEGAYNEQFF.

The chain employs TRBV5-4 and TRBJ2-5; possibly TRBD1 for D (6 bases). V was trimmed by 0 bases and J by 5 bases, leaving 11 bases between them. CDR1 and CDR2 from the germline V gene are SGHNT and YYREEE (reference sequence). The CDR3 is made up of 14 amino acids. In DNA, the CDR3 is TGTGCCAGCAGCTTGGCAGGGGCTGGGGAGACCCAGTACTTC. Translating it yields CASSLAGAGETQYF.

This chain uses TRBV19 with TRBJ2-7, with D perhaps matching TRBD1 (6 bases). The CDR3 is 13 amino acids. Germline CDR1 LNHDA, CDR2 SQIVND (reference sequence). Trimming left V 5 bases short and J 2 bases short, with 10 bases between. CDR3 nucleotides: TGTGCCAGTAGTCACAGGGAGACCTACGAGCAGTACTTC. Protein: CASSHRETYEQYF.

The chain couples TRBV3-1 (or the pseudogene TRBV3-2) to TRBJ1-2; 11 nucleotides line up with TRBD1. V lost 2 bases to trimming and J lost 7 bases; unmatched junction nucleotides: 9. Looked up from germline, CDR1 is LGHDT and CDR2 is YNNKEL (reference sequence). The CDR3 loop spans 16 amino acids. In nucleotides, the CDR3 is TGTGCCAGCAGCCAACCATCCGGACAGGGGGCTTCTGGCTACACCTTC. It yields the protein CASSQPSGQGASGYTF.

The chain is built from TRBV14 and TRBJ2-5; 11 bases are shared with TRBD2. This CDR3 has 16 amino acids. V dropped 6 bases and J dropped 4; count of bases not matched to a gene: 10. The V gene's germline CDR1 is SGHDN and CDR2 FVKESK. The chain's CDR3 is CASSRSGGAVIETQYF. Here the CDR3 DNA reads TGTGCCAGCAGTCGTAGCGGGGGGGCCGTGATAGAGACCCAGTACTTC.

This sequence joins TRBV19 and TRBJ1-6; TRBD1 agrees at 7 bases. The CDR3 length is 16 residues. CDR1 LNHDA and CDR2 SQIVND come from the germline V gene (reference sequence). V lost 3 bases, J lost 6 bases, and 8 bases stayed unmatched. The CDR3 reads CASSISTGFSNSPLHF. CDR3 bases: TGTGCCAGTAGTATTTCGACAGGGTTCTCTAATTCACCCCTCCACTTT.